This TCR beta chain was captured by sequencing in a study of cytomegalovirus exposure and HLA in healthy donors (dated by TCRdb to 2016 to 2017). Notes on the research overall: An earlier analysis of some 500 of the donors reported more than 250 Gb of sequence data and roughly 110 million unique TCR beta sequences from approximately 180 million T cells. Every repertoire in the discovery cohort had been generated on one and the same sequencing platform. Of the 398 genotyped donors, around 81% fell in the genetic ancestry cluster associated with self-reported Caucasian donors. In addition to the first cohort of roughly 700 subjects, a separate validation cohort of over 90 different subjects was used. The study used immunosequencing to profile the T cell repertoires of approximately 650 subjects and linked those repertoires to cytomegalovirus serostatus. A later genetic analysis took genome-wide SNP genotypes for about three fifths of the roughly 670 donors and used that subset as a discovery cohort. Both class I and class II loci were covered by HLA typing, at four-digit resolution. Several DR-DQ haplotypes were handled as single units for association and clustering because linkage in the cohort was strong. Alongside the repertoire data, information on donor age, sex, ethnicity and CMV serostatus was compiled. Across 300 to 500 genotyped donors of the cohort, an average of about 240,000 unique TCR beta nucleotide sequences per donor were sequenced, and roughly a sixth of those sequences were non-productive. In a later analysis, previously published TCR beta repertoires from 600 to 850 donors were re-analyzed and high-resolution HLA genotyping was added so that TCR occurrence patterns could be studied. Typing coverage varied by locus: 629-630 donors for A, B, C, DRB1 and DQB1; approximately 500 for DQA1; about 590 for DPA1; more than 450 for DPB1. To predict cytomegalovirus infection status, the study combined high-throughput TCR immunosequencing, statistical association of individual TCRs with disease status, and machine learning. The study aimed to test whether signatures of past pathogen exposure could be identified by cataloging public T cell receptors. In an earlier analysis of 587 of the donors, high-throughput TCR beta sequencing was used to judge whether each TCR beta V gene segment behaved as functional or pseudogenic. In the later analysis, no new phenotypic data were used to find candidate immune exposures; instead, reliance was placed on TCR beta sequences and their occurrence across donors. An early release covering roughly 640 HLA-typed donors comprised roughly 300 gigabases of sequencing data and some 79 million unique TCR sequences. Paper-wide results and their limitations: In this cohort, only TCR beta chains were sequenced, and detectable features were limited by the absence of alpha or paired-chain data. Cytomegalovirus status was reported to be diagnosed by the classifier with high specificity and sensitivity in both the original and validation cohorts. Some IMGT-functional V segments, including TRBV6-2 and TRBV6-3, could not be distinguished by the 87-base-pair reads and were therefore excluded. According to a later genetic analysis, donors in an Asian-associated ancestry cluster had fewer N-insertions in productive TCRs than the approximately 650-donor mean. Immune exposure information for the cohort was limited to CMV serostatus. In a later analysis, HLA-associated TCR beta chains were found to be more clonally expanded and to have lower generation probabilities than equally common non-associated chains. Most TCR sequences were observed very rarely across donors, whereas some public TCRs were present in many individuals. The study listed 164 TCR beta chains as associated with cytomegalovirus. Roughly uniform sequencing depth across donors was assumed in presence/absence analyses, although this assumption may not hold. Approximately 16 rarely observed V segments, including chromosome 9 orphons, were excluded from the earlier analysis of some 590 of the donors because counts were too low. In an earlier analysis of 450 to 750 of the donors, most TCR beta V segments appeared in productive rearrangements about 87% or about 30% of the time, broadly matching IMGT annotations. V-gene and J-gene trimming of TCR beta chains was associated with a missense DCLRE1C variant in a later genetic analysis, and the association was replicated in an independent cohort. In a later analysis, the rate of TCR association differed among HLA loci, with DRB1 alleles having the most associated TCRs and HLA-C alleles having the fewest. A few of the identified cytomegalovirus-associated TCR beta chains were confirmed in vitro to be specific for cytomegalovirus antigens. At a false discovery rate of 0.05, a later analysis linked 16,951 TCR beta sequences to specific HLA alleles. The authors suggested that the approach could potentially be generalized to other disease states and immunological phenotypes. A further reported finding was that TCR beta sequences accurately predicted the HLA-A and HLA-B alleles for most subjects in the first cohort. A group of highly shared sequence variants was considered likely to be a technical artifact of the sequencing pipeline. Because some donors lacked HLA typing at each locus, the association tests relied only on the typed subset. When HLA alleles, especially DR and DQ, strongly co-occurred, attributing TCR associations to individual alleles was difficult. Linkage disequilibrium might explain the correlated functional status among segregating V segments, but an unknown experimental factor could not be ruled out. According to a later analysis, parvovirus B19, influenza, CMV and Epstein-Barr virus appeared linked to several top co-occurrence clusters. In a later analysis, most CMV-associated TCR beta chains were found to appear HLA-restricted, with HLA associations seemingly driven largely by CMV exposure.

The library was prepared using the immunoSEQ multiplex PCR assay. A mixture of 60 forward primers for TCR Vbeta segments and 13 reverse primers for TCR Jbeta segments was used in the multiplex PCR. A multiplex PCR assay on genomic DNA amplified the CDR3 region of rearranged TCR beta genes. On the Illumina HiSeq System, the amplified TCR beta libraries were sequenced as 87-base-pair reads. The authors processed their data as follows. In a later analysis, approximately 74 million unique TCR beta chains were counted across the roughly 610 repertoires, and roughly 11 million of these chains were shared by at least two donors. To remove PCR and sequencing errors, raw reads were error-corrected and collapsed into unique sequences using a nearest-neighbor algorithm that merged closely related sequences. CDR3 sequences were aligned to IMGT reference sequences to assign V, D and J gene segments. Each retained sequence needed at least a six-nucleotide match to both a V gene segment and a J gene segment. A rearrangement was called productive if the CDR3 had no stop codons and remained in frame with V and J, and every other rearrangement was called non-productive. CDR3 was defined according to IMGT convention as the region running from the second conserved V-encoded cysteine to the conserved J-encoded phenylalanine. The earlier analysis of around 640 of the donors excluded sequences that lacked an unambiguous match to a single V gene segment. In an earlier analysis of more than 500 of the donors, a V segment was called functional when productive rearrangements were above 56.7%, and segregating when the standard deviation between donors exceeded 5%. A statistical classification framework was built to diagnose cytomegalovirus status from the catalog of TCR beta chain sequences. V and J gene assignment, in a later analysis, came from comparing TCR nucleotide sequences with IMGT/GENE-DB human TR gene sequences. In a later analysis, CDR3 sequences and most-parsimonious VDJ recombination scenarios were assigned using the TCRdist pipeline. In a later analysis, each TCR beta chain was defined by its CDR3 amino acid sequence together with its V-gene family, and reads without a unique V-gene family were excluded. In a later analysis, 450 to 600 highly shared, low-generation-probability nucleotide sequences were removed to address suspected cross-contamination and a sequencing artifact. In a later analysis, a clonal expansion index for each public chain was calculated from normalized within-repertoire ranks of inferred template counts. Generation probabilities in a later analysis came from a VDJ recombination model fitted to out-of-frame rearrangements, and those results were checked against IGoR. In a later analysis, hypergeometric tests were used to score TCR-TCR, TCR-HLA and TCR-CMV co-occurrence, with a repertoire-size bias correction applied to TCR pairs. To estimate false discovery rates, a later analysis permuted the HLA or CMV assignments 20 times. In a later analysis, co-occurring TCRs were grouped using DBSCAN, and TCRdist sequence similarity was added for clustering within HLA-allele-positive subsets. Repertoires with fewer than 30,000 or more than 120,000 public chains, plus five repertoires with anomalous nucleotide sharing, were excluded from co-occurrence clustering. TCRdb holds this immuneACCESS table with in-frame rearrangements only. Some clones are missing; in checked studies, unresolved V genes explain under half, and the rest has no known cause. For V, J and clone size, that table is used; D and trimming come from the DNA. Within this sample are about 160,000 clones, with around four fifths of them counted one time only. Jointly, the top ten make up over 1.1% of the sample.

As to this clone: Its target antigen remains unknown. It has no much larger one-base neighbor in the sample; base qualities were not kept.

Including cysteine and phenylalanine, the CDR3 has 16 amino acids. Just the 48-base CDR3 DNA is kept, in frame starting at base 1. The junction shows trimming of 5 bases on V and 6 bases on J, and the gene matches do not reach 9 bases of it. CDR1 is given as SGHTA and CDR2 as FQGTGA, both from the germline V gene. In total, over 600 healthy bone marrow donors made up the cohort. At the time of sampling, every cohort member was nominally healthy, though immune exposures that went unrecorded were likely present. The donor was CMV seronegative and belonged to the group of over 350 seronegative cohort members. A peripheral blood sample was provided by each donor, and peripheral blood mononuclear cells were used for TCR beta sequencing. Genomic DNA was extracted from the blood cell samples with the Qiagen DNeasy Blood Extraction Kit.

The chain links TRBV7-3 with TRBJ2-2; TRBD2 matches 10 bases in the middle. Material for sequencing was PBMCs. The sequence was obtained from a male donor in good health and CMV-seronegative. The CDR3 region: CASSPQRGGVPGELFF. DNA sequence: TGTGCCAGCAGCCCTCAGCGGGGGGGCGTCCCCGGGGAGCTGTTTTTT.